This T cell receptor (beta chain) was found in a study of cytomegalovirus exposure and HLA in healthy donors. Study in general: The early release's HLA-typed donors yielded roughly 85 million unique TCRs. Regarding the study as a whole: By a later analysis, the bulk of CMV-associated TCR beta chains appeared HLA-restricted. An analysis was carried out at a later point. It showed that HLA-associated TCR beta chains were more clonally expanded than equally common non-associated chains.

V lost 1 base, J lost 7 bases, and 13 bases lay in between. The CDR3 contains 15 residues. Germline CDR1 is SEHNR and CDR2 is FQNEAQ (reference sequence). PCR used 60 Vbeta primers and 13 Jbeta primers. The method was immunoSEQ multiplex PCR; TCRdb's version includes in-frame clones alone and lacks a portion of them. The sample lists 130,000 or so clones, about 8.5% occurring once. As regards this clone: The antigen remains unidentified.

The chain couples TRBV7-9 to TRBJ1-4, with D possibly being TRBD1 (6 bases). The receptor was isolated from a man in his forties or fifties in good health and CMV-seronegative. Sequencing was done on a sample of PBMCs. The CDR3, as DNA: TGTGCCAGCAGCTTAGGAGGGGGTAGCAGTGAAAAACTGTTTTTT. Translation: CASSLGGGSSEKLFF.